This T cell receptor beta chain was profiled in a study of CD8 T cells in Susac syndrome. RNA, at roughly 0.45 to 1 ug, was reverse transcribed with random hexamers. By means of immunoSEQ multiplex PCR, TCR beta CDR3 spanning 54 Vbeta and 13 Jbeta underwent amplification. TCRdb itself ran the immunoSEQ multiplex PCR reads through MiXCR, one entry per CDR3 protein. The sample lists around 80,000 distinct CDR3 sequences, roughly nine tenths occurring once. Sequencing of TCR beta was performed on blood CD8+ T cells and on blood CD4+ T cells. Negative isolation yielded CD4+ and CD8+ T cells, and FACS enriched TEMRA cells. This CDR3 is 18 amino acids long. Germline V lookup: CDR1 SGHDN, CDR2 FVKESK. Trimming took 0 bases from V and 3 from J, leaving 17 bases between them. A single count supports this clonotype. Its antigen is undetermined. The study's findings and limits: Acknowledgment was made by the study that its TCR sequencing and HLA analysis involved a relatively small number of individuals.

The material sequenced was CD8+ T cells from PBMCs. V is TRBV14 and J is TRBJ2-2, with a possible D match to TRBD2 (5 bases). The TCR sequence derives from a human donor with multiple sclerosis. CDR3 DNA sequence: TGTGCCAGCAGCCAAGATGGAGTGAGGGCATTTTACACCGGGGAGCTGTTTTTT. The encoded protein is CASSQDGVRAFYTGELFF.